These T cell receptor beta chains were read from a single sample in a study of low-dose radiotherapy and immunotherapy resistance in tumors. TCRdb redid the calling of the reads with MiXCR, one entry per CDR3 protein. The data show roughly 56,000 distinct CDR3 sequences, approximately 22% seen once. Specimen: PBMCs, collected after low-dose radiotherapy plus immunotherapy. The receptors were sampled from a male donor with prostate cancer. CDR3s include the opening cysteine and the closing phenylalanine or tryptophan. A D gene is named only where the DNA matches it firmly. Rows may omit the clone size; those that give it use once, few, many or a size class.

J,size,D,V,DNA,CDR3
TRBJ1-2,.,TRBD1,TRBV12-3/TRBV12-4,TGTGCCAGCGCCCGCGGGGACAGGGTCTATGGCTACACCTTC,CASARGDRVYGYTF
TRBJ1-1,many,.,TRBV5-1,TGCGCCAGCAGCTTGGCCGGTGGGGACTTGAACACTGAAGCTTTCTTT,CASSLAGGDLNTEAFF
TRBJ2-3,many,.,TRBV4-1,TGCGCCAGCAGCCACCAAGCGGGTCGCACAGATACGCAGTATTTT,CASSHQAGRTDTQYF
TRBJ1-6,many,TRBD1,TRBV6-6,TGTGCCAGCAGCCCTACCCCACGGCAGGGGGCTAATTCACCCCTCCACTTT,CASSPTPRQGANSPLHF
TRBJ2-3,.,TRBD2,TRBV7-2,TGTGCCAGCAGCTTAGAGAGGGATGGGACTAGCGGCGATACGCAGTATTTT,CASSLERDGTSGDTQYF
TRBJ2-7,many,.,TRBV20-1,TGCAGTGCTAGAGATACGGGGCCCCGGAGCTCCTACGAGCAGTACTTC,CSARDTGPRSSYEQYF
TRBJ2-1,.,TRBD2,TRBV4-2,TGTGCCAGCAGCCAAGAGACTAGCGGGCCCACCAATGAGCAGTTCTTC,CASSQETSGPTNEQFF
TRBJ2-1,many,TRBD2,TRBV6-6,TGTGCCAGCAGTGAATTGGCGAGCGGGAGGACAGTTGAGTTCTTC,CASSELASGRTVEFF
TRBJ1-2,.,TRBD1,TRBV28,TGTGCCAGTAGACGCAGGGGGCGCCAGGGCTACACCTTC,CASRRRGRQGYTF
TRBJ2-7,.,.,TRBV12-5,TGTGCTAGTGATTTGGGATCGTGGGGGGACGAACAGTACTTC,CASDLGSWGDEQYF
TRBJ2-7,many,.,TRBV5-3,TGTGCCAGCAGCGGCGGGACTCCCTCCTACGAGCAGTACTTC,CASSGGTPSYEQYF
TRBJ2-3,.,.,TRBV20-1,TGCAGTGGGTTAGTCAGGGGCAATACGCAGTATTTT,CSGLVRGNTQYF
TRBJ1-5,few,.,TRBV18,TGTGCCAGCTCACCAGACAACAATCAGCCCCAGCATTTT,CASSPDNNQPQHF
TRBJ2-2,many,.,TRBV11-2,TGTGCCAGCAGCTTAGTCAGGGCCGGGGAGCTGTTTTTT,CASSLVRAGELFF
TRBJ2-3,.,.,TRBV29-1,TGCAGCGTTCTCATAGGGGATACGCAGTATTTT,CSVLIGDTQYF
TRBJ2-5,many,TRBD2,TRBV2,TGTGCCAGCAGTGGGGGACTAGCGGGGCTCCAAGAGACCCAGTACTTC,CASSGGLAGLQETQYF
TRBJ2-2,many,.,TRBV28,TGTGCCAGCAGTTTATTAGCCGGGGAGCTGTTTTTT,CASSLLAGELFF
TRBJ2-3,many,.,TRBV7-8,TGTGCCAGCAGCTTATCCGGGCGGGGACATCCAGATACGCAGTATTTT,CASSLSGRGHPDTQYF
TRBJ2-3,many,TRBD1,TRBV6-5,TGTGCCAGCAGGAACAGGGGGCTCGCTGCAGATACGCAGTATTTT,CASRNRGLAADTQYF
TRBJ2-3,many,TRBD2,TRBV6-2/TRBV6-3,TGTGCCAGCACCGAATTTGGTGGGGGGGACACAGATACGCAGTATTTT,CASTEFGGGDTDTQYF
TRBJ2-3,many,TRBD1,TRBV4-3,TGCGCCAGCAGCCGAAGGGACAGGGCATTAACAGATACGCAGTATTTT,CASSRRDRALTDTQYF
TRBJ2-3,many,.,TRBV7-2,TGTGCCAGCAGTAAACAGGGTGCAGATACGCAGTATTTT,CASSKQGADTQYF
TRBJ2-2,.,.,TRBV11-3,TGTGCCAGCAGCTTTTCGGCGAACCTCGGGGAGCTGTTTTTT,CASSFSANLGELFF
TRBJ2-1,many,.,TRBV4-3,TGCGCCAGCAGCCAAGAGGTGGCGAGAAACTACAATGAGCAGTTCTTC,CASSQEVARNYNEQFF
TRBJ1-5,many,.,TRBV23-1,TGCGCCAGCAGTCTATACAAACCAGGGCGCAATCAGCCCCAGCATTTT,CASSLYKPGRNQPQHF
TRBJ2-4,many,TRBD1,TRBV18,TGTGCCAGCTCACAACCCGGACAGGGAGCAAACATTCAGTACTTC,CASSQPGQGANIQYF
TRBJ1-4,.,.,TRBV29-1,.,CSVGTGATNEKLFFF
TRBJ1-1,many,.,TRBV29-1,TGCAGCGTTGAAACCGGGGGTTTGGGCACTGAAGCTTTCTTT,CSVETGGLGTEAFF
TRBJ2-4,.,TRBD2,TRBV11-2,TGTGCCAGCGTACTAGCGGGACAAGTAAACATTCAGTACTTC,CASVLAGQVNIQYF
TRBJ2-3,many,.,TRBV30,TGTGCCTGGAGTCTTTCGGCAGATACGCAGTATTTT,CAWSLSADTQYF
TRBJ2-7,many,TRBD2,TRBV10-3,TGTGCCATCCAAGCGGGAGTTGCCTACGAGCAGTACTTC,CAIQAGVAYEQYF
TRBJ1-4,many,TRBD1,TRBV28,TGTGCCAGCAGGGGGGGGACAGGGGGTTTGAAACTGTTTTTT,CASRGGTGGLKLFF
TRBJ2-6,many,.,TRBV10-3,TGTGCCATCCGAGTCGACTCTGGGGCCAACGTCCTGACTTTC,CAIRVDSGANVLTF
TRBJ1-1,many,.,TRBV19,TGTGCCAGTACCAATTGGGGTGCAGGTAGGAACACTGAAGCTTTCTTT,CASTNWGAGRNTEAFF
TRBJ2-1,many,TRBD2,TRBV6-1,TGTGCCAGCAGGGGACTAGCGGGAGTAGTAAATGAGCAGTTCTTC,CASRGLAGVVNEQFF
TRBJ2-3,.,TRBD2,TRBV6-2/TRBV6-3,TGTGCCAGCAGTGAGGTTAGCGGGGGGGCAGATACGCAGTATTTT,CASSEVSGGADTQYF
TRBJ2-2,many,TRBD1,TRBV18,TGTGCCAGCTCACCTACAGGGGCGAACACCGGGGAGCTGTTTTTT,CASSPTGANTGELFF